This T cell receptor beta chain appears in the sequencing data of a study of immune evolution from preneoplasia to lung adenocarcinoma. On this clone: The antigen remains undetermined.

Study-wide points: Clonality was highest in normal lung, lower in later-stage lesions apparently.

H&E slides confirmed each diagnosis, reviewed by two pathologists independently. Clones were sequenced by immunoSEQ multiplex PCR, and TCRdb holds only the in-frame ones, with some missing. The sample has 3,000 to 4,500 clones; about 76% are singletons. V gave up 2 bases and J gave up 0 bases, with 11 bases separating them. CDR3 length equals 15 residues. CDR1 MNHNS and CDR2 SASEGT come from the germline V gene. The clonotype comes from a person aged 60-79 years with lung adenocarcinoma. The chain employs TRBV6-1 and TRBJ2-7; D not resolved. The material sequenced was FFPE minimally invasive lung adenocarcinoma tissue. The CDR3: CASSETASSSYEQYF. CDR3 nucleotide sequence: TGTGCCAGCAGTGAAACGGCTTCCAGCTCCTACGAGCAGTACTTC.